The 15 T cell receptor beta chains in this list originate from one sample, sequenced in a study of regulatory T cells in long-lasting Graves disease. In building TCR beta libraries, iRepertoire HTBI primers were used together with Arm-PCR of CDR3 regions. MiXCR was run by TCRdb on the multiplex PCR reads, yielding one entry per CDR3 protein. The table records about 620,000 distinct CDR3 sequences, about 16% of them present only once. Sample time point: newly diagnosed GD, antithyroid drugs for less than 3 months. With RNA extracted from PBMCs as input, the TCR library was made. The same sample was also studied in work on T cells in Graves' hyperthyroidism and ophthalmopathy.

The sequencing here drew on peripheral blood mononuclear cells (PBMCs), taken at new diagnosis, from a patient treated with antithyroid drugs. These receptors were taken from a woman in her twenties or thirties with Graves disease.

This rearrangement joins TRBV19 to TRBJ2-3, with D unresolved. This CDR3 is 12 amino acids long. V shed 3 bases and J shed 6 bases, with 7 bases lying between them. The germline gives CDR1 LNHDA, CDR2 SQIVND (reference sequence). The CDR3 region is CASSIGFDTQYF. The CDR3 region has the DNA TGTGCCAGTAGTATCGGGTTTGATACGCAGTATTTT.

This clonotype was recorded a few times. J is TRBJ2-7 and V is TRBV4-1, with D perhaps TRBD1 (6 bases). CDR1 and CDR2 (germline): MGHRA, YSYEKL. The CDR3 consists of 16 residues. Trimming stripped 1 base from V and 5 bases from J, with 18 bases between. The chain's CDR3 is CASSQGQQGSRNEQYF. The CDR3 bases are TGCGCCAGCAGCCAAGGTCAACAGGGAAGTCGGAACGAGCAGTACTTC.

J is TRBJ2-1 and V is TRBV5-6; D gene ambiguous. Germline V lookup: CDR1 SGHDT, CDR2 YYEEEE. There are 13 residues in the CDR3. Trimming left V 3 bases short and J 6 bases short, with 10 bases between. CDR3: CASSSTRFNEQFF. CDR3 nucleotides: TGTGCCAGCAGCTCGACAAGGTTCAATGAGCAGTTCTTC.

This clonotype was detected only a few times. The J gene is TRBJ2-1, the V gene TRBV7-2, with D possibly matching TRBD2 (6 bases). Germline lookup yields CDR1 SGHTA and CDR2 FQGNSA. V lost 5 bases to trimming and J lost 3 bases, with 23 bases between them. The length of the CDR3 is 18 residues. In DNA, the CDR3 is TGTGCCAGCAGCCCGGACCTACTTACTAGCCGCCTCTACAATGAGCAGTTCTTC. Translation: CASSPDLLTSRLYNEQFF.

This clonotype was picked up many times. The chain recombines TRBV6-1 with TRBJ1-2, with 7 bases matching TRBD1. The CDR3 consists of 15 residues. Germline CDR1 MNHNS, CDR2 SASEGT. V dropped 1 base and J dropped 7; count of bases not matched to a gene: 9. This CDR3 reads CASSEEGAPSGGYTF. CDR3 coding DNA: TGTGCCAGCAGTGAAGAGGGGGCTCCCTCGGGTGGCTACACCTTC.

V is TRBV12-3 or TRBV12-4 and J is TRBJ2-1, with TRBD2 identical over 11 bases. CDR3 size: 15 residues. V gave up 1 base and J gave up 9 bases; unmatched junction bases: 5. This CDR3 is CASSLGSGRASEQFF. DNA for the CDR3: TGTGCCAGCAGTTTAGGTAGCGGGAGGGCCTCTGAGCAGTTCTTC.

This clonotype was counted many times. The genes are TRBV11-1 and TRBJ2-1; 14 bases agree with TRBD2. Germline loops: CDR1 SGHAT, CDR2 FQDESV (reference sequence). Unmatched junction bases numbered 3, after V lost 4 bases and J lost 7 bases. The CDR3 runs 15 residues. CDR3 coding DNA: TGTGCCAGCAGCTGGGGGACTAGCGGGAGTAATGAGCAGTTCTTC. It yields the protein CASSWGTSGSNEQFF.

J is TRBJ2-2 and V is TRBV7-9, with D possibly being TRBD1 (6 bases). Germline CDR1 SEHNR, CDR2 FQNEAQ (reference sequence). This CDR3 comprises 13 residues. V gave up 9 bases and J gave up 2 bases, with 10 bases separating them. The CDR3 DNA reads as TGTGCCAGTATGGACAGAAACACCGGGGAGCTGTTTTTT. Translated: CASMDRNTGELFF.

This clonotype was observed a few times. This chain joins TRBV11-2 and TRBJ2-1; D is ambiguous. CDR1 SGHAT and CDR2 FQNNGV come from the germline V gene. The CDR3 consists of 11 residues. Trimming stripped 5 bases from V and 9 bases from J, with 8 bases between. The CDR3 DNA reads TGTGCCAGCAGCCCCTTGGTTGAGCAGTTCTTC. Translation gives CASSPLVEQFF.

V usage is TRBV18 and J usage is TRBJ2-7; D uncertain. The V end lost 4 bases, the J end lost 3 bases, and 10 bases lay between the germline ends. The germline gives CDR1 KGHSH, CDR2 LQKENI. The CDR3 consists of 13 residues. CDR3 DNA sequence: TGTGCCAGCTCACGGGCCGAGTACTACGAGCAGTACTTC. Protein sequence: CASSRAEYYEQYF.

This clonotype appeared a few times. The J gene is TRBJ1-1, the V gene TRBV28; D is uncertain. This CDR3 contains 12 residues. Germline V CDR1 and CDR2: MDHEN, SYDVKM. V was shortened by 10 bases and J by 7 bases, with 16 bases between the two germline ends. CDR3: CATTFGIGEAFF. The CDR3 coding sequence is TGTGCCACCACGTTTGGGATTGGTGAAGCTTTCTTT.

Many counts were recorded for this clonotype. The chain carries TRBV7-2 and TRBJ1-5; a possible D gene is TRBD1 (6 bases). V lost 5 bases, J lost 3 bases, and 8 bases lay in between. The CDR3 has 13 residues. Germline V gene data show CDR1 as SGHTA and CDR2 as FQGNSA. The CDR3 coding sequence is TGTGCCAGCAGCGCGGGACACAATCAGCCCCAGCATTTT. Translation: CASSAGHNQPQHF.

This clonotype occurred many times. V gene TRBV6-1 combines with J gene TRBJ1-5; no clear D gene. The CDR3 runs to 18 residues. The germline gives CDR1 MNHNS, CDR2 SASEGT. With 6 bases removed from V and 0 bases from J, the gap between germline ends came to 21 bases. CDR3 in DNA: TGTGCCAGCAGCTCGACTGCCCAGCGAACTTATAGCAATCAGCCCCAGCATTTT. Protein: CASSSTAQRTYSNQPQHF.

In its sample, this clonotype was seen many times. This sequence joins TRBV2 and TRBJ2-3; D gene unclear. CDR1 SNHLY and CDR2 FYNNEI come from the germline V gene. The length of the CDR3 is 11 residues. Trimming removed 0 bases from V and 13 bases from J, with 8 bases in between. This CDR3 is CASSEAGPEYF. The CDR3 DNA sequence: TGTGCCAGCAGTGAAGCAGGGCCTGAGTATTTT.

This clonotype was detected a few times. V is TRBV7-2 and J is TRBJ2-7; maybe TRBD2 (6 bases). The CDR3 length is 17 residues. Trimming left V 2 bases short and J 8 bases short, with 25 bases between. CDR1 and CDR2 (germline): SGHTA, FQGNSA. The CDR3: CASSLSEGVGGRTQQYF. Here the CDR3 DNA reads TGTGCCAGCAGCTTAAGTGAGGGAGTGGGAGGCCGCACCCAGCAGTACTTC.